The 25 T cell receptor beta chains given below trace back to one sample, sequenced in a study of long-term antiretroviral therapy in people with HIV. This was the immunoSEQ v3.0 assay at survey level. Profiling relied on immunoSEQ multiplex PCR, and the TCRdb table lists in-frame clones only, not all of them. The data hold 40,000 to 45,000 clones, with nearly 95% observed a single time. Sequencing used unsorted PBMCs, obtained 3.7 years after starting antiretroviral therapy. These receptors were collected from a woman between 50 and 59 years old with HIV.

This chain joins TRBV4-3 and TRBJ1-2; TRBD1 is a possible D gene (6 bases). The CDR3 spans 14 residues. V was shortened by 0 bases and J by 7 bases, with 12 bases between the two germline ends. Germline V CDR1 and CDR2: LGHNA, YSLEER. CDR3: CASSQDTRGRGYTF. CDR3 nucleotides: TGCGCCAGCAGCCAAGATACCAGGGGACGTGGCTACACCTTC.

The chain is built from TRBV7-3 and TRBJ2-2; the D gene is possibly TRBD1 (6 bases). V gave up 5 bases and J gave up 2 bases, with 15 bases separating them. CDR3 length: 16 residues. Per the germline V gene, CDR1 is SGHTA and CDR2 is FQGTGA. CDR3 nucleotide sequence: TGTGCCAGCAGCCAGCTTGGGGGCGGCAACACCGGGGAGCTGTTTTTT. Translation: CASSQLGGGNTGELFF.

This chain uses TRBV19 with TRBJ2-2, with a possible D match to TRBD1 (6 bases). This CDR3 has 15 amino acids. CDR1 LNHDA and CDR2 SQIVND come from the germline V gene (reference sequence). Trimming removed 9 bases at V and 6 bases at J, with 20 bases between. The CDR3 here is CASRNLPTGPGELFF. The CDR3 region has the DNA TGTGCCAGCCGAAACCTTCCCACAGGGCCCGGGGAGCTGTTTTTT.

The chain links TRBV6-1 to TRBJ1-5, with 9 bases lining up with TRBD1. Trimming removed 5 bases from V and 7 bases from J; junction bases left unmatched: 9. Germline loops: CDR1 MNHNS, CDR2 SASEGT. The CDR3 runs to 15 residues. CDR3 DNA sequence: TGTGCCAGCAGTCGGGACAGGGTAACCGGGCAGCCCCAGCATTTT. Its translation: CASSRDRVTGQPQHF.

This rearrangement joins TRBV9 to TRBJ1-2, with a tentative D call TRBD1 (5 bases). There are 16 residues in the CDR3. The V gene's germline CDR1 is SGDLS and CDR2 YYNGEE. V was shortened by 0 bases and J by 3 bases, with 15 bases between the two germline ends. The CDR3: CASSVALGGGYYGYTF. The CDR3 DNA reads TGTGCCAGCAGCGTAGCTTTGGGGGGAGGCTACTATGGCTACACCTTC.

The chain recombines TRBV4-2 with TRBJ1-5; 8 nucleotides align to TRBD1. The CDR3 runs to 16 residues. The germline V gene has CDR1 LGHNA and CDR2 YNFKEQ. The V segment lost 1 base and the J segment 6 bases; nucleotides outside the gene matches: 8. CDR3 amino acids: CASSQGTGSGSQPQHF. The CDR3 nucleotides read TGTGCCAGCAGCCAAGGGACAGGGTCGGGTTCTCAGCCCCAGCATTTT.

The rearrangement uses TRBV11-1 and TRBJ2-1; D may correspond to TRBD1 or TRBD2 (7 bases each). Germline assignment: CDR1 SGHAT and CDR2 FQDESV (reference sequence). Between the trimmed V and J ends, which lost 5 bases and 8 bases, there was a span of 22 bases. The length of the CDR3 is 16 residues. In nucleotides, the CDR3 is TGTGCCAGCAGCGCGGGGGACAGATCAAATTTCCATGAGCAGTTCTTC. This gives the protein CASSAGDRSNFHEQFF.

This chain joins TRBV9 and TRBJ1-5; possibly TRBD1 for D (6 bases). Trimming shortened V by 4 bases and J by 7 bases, and 18 bases separated the two germline ends. This CDR3 comprises 15 residues. Per germline, CDR1 SGDLS and CDR2 YYNGEE. The CDR3: CASSLDGGRGQPQHF. CDR3 bases: TGTGCCAGCAGCCTAGATGGGGGGCGTGGGCAGCCCCAGCATTTT.

The V call is TRBV5-1, the J call TRBJ2-7; the D call may be TRBD1 or TRBD2 (6 bases each). CDR3 length: 11 residues. Trimming left V 5 bases short and J 4 bases short, with 7 bases between. CDR1 SGHRS and CDR2 YFSETQ come from the germline V gene. In nucleotides, the CDR3 is TGCGCCAGCAGAGGGGGGTACGAGCAGTACTTC. It is translated as CASRGGYEQYF.

The V gene is TRBV6-5, the J gene TRBJ2-1, with D possibly matching TRBD1 (6 bases). The germline V gene encodes CDR1 MNHEY and CDR2 SVGAGI. CDR3 length: 13 residues. V was pared by 6 bases and J by 6 bases, with 12 bases between. The CDR3 nucleotides are TGTGCCAGCAGGAGCGACAGGCTCAATGAGCAGTTCTTC. Protein product: CASRSDRLNEQFF.

J is TRBJ1-5 and V is TRBV10-2; maybe TRBD1 (6 bases). This CDR3 contains 14 residues. CDR1 WSHSY and CDR2 SAAADI come from the germline V gene. V lost 5 bases, J lost 3 bases, and 11 bases lay in between. In DNA form, the CDR3 reads TGCGCCAGCAGTCAGGGGACTATCAATCAGCCCCAGCATTTT. Its protein is CASSQGTINQPQHF.

This clone was found once. V and J are TRBV11-2 and TRBJ2-7; D is perhaps TRBD2 (5 bases). In germline, CDR1 is SGHAT, CDR2 FQNNGV. The length of the CDR3 is 13 residues. V lost 4 bases to trimming and J lost 4 bases, with 11 bases between them. CDR3 coding DNA: TGTGCCAGCAGCTCCTCCCCGGGGTACGAGCAGTACTTC. Translated: CASSSSPGYEQYF.

V and J are TRBV7-5 and TRBJ2-2. TRBV7-5 is tagged as a pseudogene. The CDR3 length is 14 residues. The DNA of the CDR3 is TGTGCCAGCAGCTTTTATGACGGCACCGGGGAGCTGTTTTTT. Amino acid sequence: CASSFYDGTGELFF.

The chain combines TRBV7-6 with TRBJ2-3; D remains ambiguous. CDR1 and CDR2 (germline): SGHVS, FNYEAQ. V was clipped by 2 bases and J by 1 base, with 16 bases between them. This CDR3 has 17 amino acids. In DNA, the CDR3 is TGTGCCAGCAGCTTATCTTTGATAGGCGCTCGCACAGATACGCAGTATTTT. It specifies CASSLSLIGARTDTQYF.

In DNA form, the CDR3 reads TGTGCCAGCAGCATCGAGAGGGATGAGCAGTTCTTC. This encodes CASSIERDEQFF. The chain has TRBV7-9 and TRBJ2-1, with D possibly matching TRBD2 (5 bases). Trimming left V 5 bases short and J 8 bases short, with 10 bases between. The germline V gene has CDR1 SEHNR and CDR2 FQNEAQ (reference sequence). The CDR3 is 12 amino acids.

V gene TRBV6-5 combines with J gene TRBJ1-2, with 7 bases aligning to TRBD1. J was trimmed by 4 bases and V by 8 bases; bases with no gene match: 7. The CDR3 runs to 13 residues. In germline, CDR1 is MNHEY, CDR2 SVGAGI. As DNA, the CDR3 is TGTGCCAGCCACACGGGGACAGCCTATGGCTACACCTTC. Amino acids: CASHTGTAYGYTF.

V is TRBV4-2 and J is TRBJ1-1, with a tentative D call TRBD1 (5 bases). CDR3 length: 16 amino acids. V lost 1 base, J lost 5 bases, and 17 bases lay in between. Germline-derived CDR1 and CDR2 are LGHNA and YNFKEQ. The CDR3 region is CASSQASGQGGTEAFF. CDR3 DNA: TGTGCCAGCAGCCAAGCCTCAGGGCAGGGAGGTACTGAAGCTTTCTTT.

The chain combines TRBV9 with TRBJ1-2, with no clear D. This CDR3 comprises 13 residues. Trimming stripped 0 bases from V and 4 bases from J, with 7 bases between. In germline, CDR1 is SGDLS, CDR2 YYNGEE. The CDR3 DNA reads TGTGCCAGCAGCGTAGGGGGTCTCTATGGCTACACCTTC. Translating gives CASSVGGLYGYTF.

The chain links TRBV5-6 to TRBJ1-2; 8 bases align to TRBD1. With V trimmed by 0 bases and J by 4 bases, 11 bases remained unmatched. The CDR3 sequence is 17 residues long. In germline, CDR1 is SGHDT, CDR2 YYEEEE. CDR3 bases: TGTGCCAGCAGCTTGGGCTCGGAATTCGGGACAGGCTATGGCTACACCTTC. Encoded protein: CASSLGSEFGTGYGYTF.

The chain employs TRBV6-5 and TRBJ2-1; 9 bases line up with TRBD1. Germline V gene data show CDR1 as MNHEY and CDR2 as SVGAGI. The junction had 13 bases not matched to a gene; V was cut back by 7 bases and J by 9 bases. This CDR3 contains 15 residues. The CDR3 loop is CASISPGTGNAEQFF. CDR3 DNA: TGTGCCAGCATATCGCCAGGGACAGGGAATGCTGAGCAGTTCTTC.

V gene TRBV9 combines with J gene TRBJ1-2; D unresolved. V was pared by 1 base and J by 2 bases, with 9 bases between. The CDR3 is 14 amino acids. Germline V gives CDR1 SGDLS, CDR2 YYNGEE. As DNA, the CDR3 is TGTGCCAGCAGCGTAATAGCAGACAACTATGGCTACACCTTC. It is translated as CASSVIADNYGYTF.

This clone was seen only a few times. The V and J genes are TRBV7-9 and TRBJ1-2; no definite D call. Trimming cost V 6 bases and J 2 bases, with 19 bases left between them. Germline loops: CDR1 SEHNR, CDR2 FQNEAQ (reference sequence). The CDR3 runs 16 residues. The CDR3 sequence: CASRPTLRLTNYGYTF. The DNA for the CDR3 is TGTGCCAGCAGGCCTACGCTGAGACTGACAAACTATGGCTACACCTTC.

The CDR3 loop reads CASSLAGDYEQYF. CDR3 nucleotides: TGTGCCAGCAGCTTAGCGGGGGACTACGAGCAGTACTTC. The chain couples TRBV7-9 to TRBJ2-7; perhaps D is TRBD1 or TRBD2 (5 bases each). Germline assignment: CDR1 SEHNR and CDR2 FQNEAQ (reference sequence). V was cut by 0 bases and J by 3 bases, with 6 bases left in between. The CDR3 runs 13 residues.

CDR3 in amino acids: CASSIVPGQNTEAFF. The DNA for the CDR3 is TGTGCCAGTAGTATAGTGCCGGGACAGAACACTGAAGCTTTCTTT. The chain recombines TRBV19 with TRBJ1-1; D is perhaps TRBD1 (6 bases). V was cut by 1 base and J by 1 base, with 10 bases left in between. The CDR3 loop spans 15 amino acids. Germline loops: CDR1 LNHDA, CDR2 SQIVND (reference sequence). The full variable domain, completed using reference TRBV19 and TRBJ1-1, is DGGITQSPKYLFRKEGQNVTLSCEQNLNHDAMYWYRQDPGQGLRLIYYSQIVNDFQKGDIAEGYSVSREKKESFPLTVTSAQKNPTAFYLCASSIVPGQNTEAFFGQGTRLTVV.

V and J are TRBV2 and TRBJ2-3; D gene uncertain. CDR3 length equals 13 residues. The germline V gene has CDR1 SNHLY and CDR2 FYNNEI. The V gene lost 3 bases and the J gene lost 14 bases, with 18 bases spanning the gap. CDR3 sequence (DNA): TGTGCCAGCAGTGAGGTTTTCGGTACCGCCGGGTATTTT. Its protein is CASSEVFGTAGYF.